This TCR beta chain was documented in a study of a mutant IDH1 vaccine in newly diagnosed glioma. Background on the study: Former treatment meant radiotherapy, temozolomide, or both; the majority had gotten both. Study conclusions and caveats: Apparently unrelated to pseudoprogression were changes in the top peripheral T cell clonotypes.

TCRdb's copy holds only in-frame clones and misses some; the assay was immunoSEQ multiplex PCR. The sample lists fewer than 100,000 clones, roughly 90% occurring once. Sample time point: baseline, week 1 (first vaccination visit). The treatment: pre-vaccination baseline after standard-of-care therapy. Concerning this clone: Its antigen is not identified.

Germline-derived CDR1 and CDR2 are SGDLS and YYNGEE. Trimming stripped 2 bases from V and 6 bases from J, with 8 bases between. CDR3 size: 12 residues. The sequence was collected from a woman between 45 and 60 years old with glioma. Sample: PBMCs, taken from a glioma patient treated with radiotherapy, temozolomide or both. This sequence joins TRBV9 and TRBJ1-2, with D unresolved. The CDR3 DNA follows: TGTGCCAGCAGCGTTGTAACGGATGGCTACACCTTC. Translation: CASSVVTDGYTF.